The clone carrying this T cell receptor (beta chain) came up once. The identical CDR3 is also encoded by other nucleotide sequences in the sample. The data are from a study of T cell responses to AZD1222 COVID-19 vaccine. Clones were sequenced by immunoSEQ multiplex PCR, and TCRdb holds only the in-frame ones, with some missing. The repertoire consists of around 150,000 clones, with about 91% occurring once and the leading ten covering 1% to 1.4%. The CDR3 spans 14 residues. Germline lookup yields CDR1 MNHEY and CDR2 SVGAGI. V lost 2 bases and J 7 bases, leaving 9 bases between the germline ends. V is TRBV6-5 and J is TRBJ1-6; TRBD1 is a possible D gene (6 bases). The sequencing here drew on peripheral blood, taken 28 days after the second AZD1222 dose. This clonotype was sampled from an adult who received the AZD1222 COVID-19 vaccine. The CDR3 protein is CASSYGGSNSPLHF. CDR3 coding DNA: TGTGCCAGCAGTTACGGGGGCAGCAATTCACCCCTCCACTTT.